Listed below are T cell receptor beta chains from one sample, sequenced in a study of T-cell memory formation after mild COVID-19. TCRdb analysed the 5' RACE reads with MiXCR anew, one entry per CDR3 protein. The table lists roughly 300,000 distinct CDR3 sequences, around 8% of them singletons, with 22% in the top ten. Sample: PBMCs or a T cell subset sorted from them (not recorded which). These receptors all stem from a man younger than 35 who had mild COVID-19 (a few samples of this study predate the infection). Cell type and time point are not known. The CDR3 runs from the conserved cysteine through the conserved F or W.

j_call: TRBJ2-5
v_call: TRBV10-3
cdr3_aa: CATQTSGGRETQYF

j_call: TRBJ2-1
v_call: TRBV20-1
cdr3_aa: CSAPPSEQFF

j_call: TRBJ2-5
v_call: TRBV20-1
cdr3_aa: CSARDLAGQPIETQYF

j_call: TRBJ2-2
v_call: TRBV12-3/TRBV12-4
cdr3_aa: CASSHLILDPGFVGSGELFF

j_call: TRBJ2-3
v_call: TRBV7-2
cdr3_aa: CASSRSRDSTDTQYF

j_call: TRBJ1-1
v_call: TRBV5-1
cdr3_aa: CASSLAPDTNTEAFF

j_call: TRBJ1-2
v_call: TRBV3-1
cdr3_aa: CASSPRSGGGYTF

j_call: TRBJ2-5
v_call: TRBV7-2
cdr3_aa: CASTQDRSPRAQYF

j_call: TRBJ2-4
v_call: TRBV7-8
cdr3_aa: CASSRVGVRAKNIQYF

j_call: TRBJ1-5
v_call: TRBV7-3
cdr3_aa: CAPVSCSNQPQHF

j_call: TRBJ2-6
v_call: TRBV5-1
cdr3_aa: CASSLDFLALRANVLTF

j_call: TRBJ2-5
v_call: TRBV11-2
cdr3_aa: CASSLVGRAMETQYF

j_call: TRBJ2-1
v_call: TRBV7-2
cdr3_aa: CASSLPYNEQFF

j_call: TRBJ2-3
v_call: TRBV18
cdr3_aa: CASSPFNSGAISSTDTQYF

j_call: TRBJ2-1
v_call: TRBV6-5
cdr3_aa: CASKVRPSNEQFF

j_call: TRBJ2-3
v_call: TRBV25-1
cdr3_aa: CASTGTGQGRTDTQYF

j_call: TRBJ2-2
v_call: TRBV2
cdr3_aa: CASSDLGLAGGPTGELFF

j_call: TRBJ1-2
v_call: TRBV6-6
cdr3_aa: CASRFWDSYGYTF

j_call: TRBJ1-3
v_call: TRBV2
cdr3_aa: CASHRETGNTIYF

j_call: TRBJ2-3
v_call: TRBV5-6
cdr3_aa: CASGLAGSTDTQYF

j_call: TRBJ1-2
v_call: TRBV7-9
cdr3_aa: CASQQGLAHLGGYTF

j_call: TRBJ2-1
v_call: TRBV19
cdr3_aa: CASLAGGDNEQFF

j_call: TRBJ2-3
v_call: TRBV7-6
cdr3_aa: CASVQGGSGTDTQYF

j_call: TRBJ2-7
v_call: TRBV6-2/TRBV6-3
cdr3_aa: CASRSGQDYEQYF

j_call: TRBJ1-4
v_call: TRBV7-9
cdr3_aa: CASSSTLTGVAEKLFF

j_call: TRBJ1-6
v_call: TRBV5-4
cdr3_aa: CASSLDGQGIRSPLHF

j_call: TRBJ2-3
v_call: TRBV11-2
cdr3_aa: CASSQVTDTQYF

j_call: TRBJ1-2
v_call: TRBV5-1
cdr3_aa: CASSWGGGYGYTF

j_call: TRBJ2-3
v_call: TRBV5-1
cdr3_aa: CASSLDIAGGRLDTQYF

j_call: TRBJ2-1
v_call: TRBV27
cdr3_aa: CASSRYSLSSYNEQFF

j_call: TRBJ2-2
v_call: TRBV18
cdr3_aa: CASSPSGQGSGELFF

j_call: TRBJ1-1
v_call: TRBV4-1
cdr3_aa: CASSQDTTTEAFF

j_call: TRBJ2-3
v_call: TRBV5-1
cdr3_aa: CASSLGQGGTQYF

j_call: TRBJ2-4
v_call: TRBV7-2
cdr3_aa: CASSLPLDPVRNIQYF

j_call: TRBJ2-5
v_call: TRBV10-3
cdr3_aa: CAIRPSGVQETQYF

j_call: TRBJ1-1
v_call: TRBV4-1
cdr3_aa: CASSQSARGQANTEAFF

j_call: TRBJ2-7
v_call: TRBV29-1
cdr3_aa: CSVIQVGDSEQYF

j_call: TRBJ2-5
v_call: TRBV7-3
cdr3_aa: CASSRRLAGAPGEETQYF

j_call: TRBJ2-7
v_call: TRBV7-6
cdr3_aa: CASSLEGAGEQYF

j_call: TRBJ2-3
v_call: TRBV4-1
cdr3_aa: CASSQDQGGVRRGTQYF

j_call: TRBJ1-2
v_call: TRBV7-3
cdr3_aa: CASSAKDYGYTF

j_call: TRBJ1-1
v_call: TRBV5-1
cdr3_aa: CASNDWGGTEAFF

j_call: TRBJ1-2
v_call: TRBV7-2
cdr3_aa: CASSLVENYGYTF

j_call: TRBJ2-3
v_call: TRBV20-1
cdr3_aa: CSARDAGTSGTDTQYF

j_call: TRBJ2-1
v_call: TRBV5-1
cdr3_aa: CATGKNGGADEQFF

j_call: TRBJ1-5
v_call: TRBV4-3
cdr3_aa: CASSQSADQPQHF

j_call: TRBJ2-5
v_call: TRBV6-6
cdr3_aa: CASSYSGGPRETQYF

j_call: TRBJ2-1
v_call: TRBV6-6
cdr3_aa: CASSYAGQSPRGNEQFF

j_call: TRBJ1-5
v_call: TRBV14
cdr3_aa: CASSLGPFQPQHF

j_call: TRBJ2-1
v_call: TRBV6-1
cdr3_aa: CASSELGLGEQFF